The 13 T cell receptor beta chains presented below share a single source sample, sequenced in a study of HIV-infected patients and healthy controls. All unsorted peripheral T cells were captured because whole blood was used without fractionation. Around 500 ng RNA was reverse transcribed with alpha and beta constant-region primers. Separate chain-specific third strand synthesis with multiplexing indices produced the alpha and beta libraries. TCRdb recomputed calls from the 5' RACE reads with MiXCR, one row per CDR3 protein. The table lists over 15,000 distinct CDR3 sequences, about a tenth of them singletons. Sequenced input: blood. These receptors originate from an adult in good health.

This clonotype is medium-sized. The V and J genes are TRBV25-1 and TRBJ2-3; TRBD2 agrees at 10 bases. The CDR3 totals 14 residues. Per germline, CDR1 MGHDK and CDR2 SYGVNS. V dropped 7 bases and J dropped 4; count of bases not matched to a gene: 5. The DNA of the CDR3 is TGTGCCAGCATGAGGACTAGCGGCGCAGATACGCAGTATTTT. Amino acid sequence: CASMRTSGADTQYF.

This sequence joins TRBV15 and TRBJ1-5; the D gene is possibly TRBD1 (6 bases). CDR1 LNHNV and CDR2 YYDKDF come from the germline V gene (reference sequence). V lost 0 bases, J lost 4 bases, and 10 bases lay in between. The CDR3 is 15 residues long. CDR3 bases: TGTGCCACCAGCAGAGATTTAGGGGGAAATCAGCCCCAGCATTTT. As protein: CATSRDLGGNQPQHF.

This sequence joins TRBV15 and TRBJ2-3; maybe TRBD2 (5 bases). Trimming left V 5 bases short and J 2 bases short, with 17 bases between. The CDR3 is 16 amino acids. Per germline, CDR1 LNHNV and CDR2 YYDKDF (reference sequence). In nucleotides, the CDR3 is TGTGCCACCAGCCGCCCCGAAAGCGGATACACAGATACGCAGTATTTT. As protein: CATSRPESGYTDTQYF.

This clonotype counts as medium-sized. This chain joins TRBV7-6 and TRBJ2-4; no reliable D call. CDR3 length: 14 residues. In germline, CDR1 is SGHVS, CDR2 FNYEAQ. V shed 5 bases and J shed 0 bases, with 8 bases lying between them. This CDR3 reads CASSPQLAKNIQYF. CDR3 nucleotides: TGTGCCAGCAGCCCCCAACTAGCCAAAAACATTCAGTACTTC.

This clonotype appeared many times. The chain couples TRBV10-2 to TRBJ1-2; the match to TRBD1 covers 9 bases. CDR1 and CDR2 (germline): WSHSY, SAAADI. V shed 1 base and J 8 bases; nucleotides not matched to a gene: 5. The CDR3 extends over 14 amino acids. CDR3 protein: CASSELGQGSGYTF. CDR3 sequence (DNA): TGCGCCAGCAGTGAGTTGGGACAGGGATCCGGCTACACCTTC.

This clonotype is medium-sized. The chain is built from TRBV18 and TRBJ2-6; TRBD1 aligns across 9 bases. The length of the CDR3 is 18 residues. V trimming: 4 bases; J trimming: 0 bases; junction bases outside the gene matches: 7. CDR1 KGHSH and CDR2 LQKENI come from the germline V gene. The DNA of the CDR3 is TGTGCCAGCTCACAAGGACAGGGGTCCTCCTCTGGGGCCAACGTCCTGACTTTC. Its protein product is CASSQGQGSSSGANVLTF. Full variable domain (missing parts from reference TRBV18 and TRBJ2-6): NAGVMQNPRHLVRRRGQEARLRCSPMKGHSHVYWYRQLPEEGLKFMVYLQKENIIDESGMPKERFSAEFPKEGPSILRIQQVVRGDSAAYFCASSQGQGSSSGANVLTFGAGSRLTVL.

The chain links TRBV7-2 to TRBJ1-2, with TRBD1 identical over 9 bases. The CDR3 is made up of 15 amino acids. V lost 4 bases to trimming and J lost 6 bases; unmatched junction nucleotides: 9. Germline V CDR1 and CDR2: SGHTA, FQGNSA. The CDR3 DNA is TGTGCCAGCAGCTCTACGGGGACAGGGCTTGATGGCTACACCTTC. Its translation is CASSSTGTGLDGYTF.

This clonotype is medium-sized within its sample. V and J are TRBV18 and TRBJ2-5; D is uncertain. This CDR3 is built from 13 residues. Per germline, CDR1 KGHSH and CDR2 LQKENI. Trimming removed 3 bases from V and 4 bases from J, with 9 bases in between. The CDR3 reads CASSPPAGETQYF. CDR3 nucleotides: TGTGCCAGCTCACCGCCCGCAGGAGAGACCCAGTACTTC.

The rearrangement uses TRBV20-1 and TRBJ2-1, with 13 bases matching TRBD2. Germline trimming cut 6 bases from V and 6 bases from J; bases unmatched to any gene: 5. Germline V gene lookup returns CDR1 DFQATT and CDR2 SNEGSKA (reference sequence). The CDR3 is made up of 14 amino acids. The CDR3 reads CSAEGLAGSNEQFF. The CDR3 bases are TGCAGTGCCGAGGGACTAGCGGGATCCAATGAGCAGTTCTTC.

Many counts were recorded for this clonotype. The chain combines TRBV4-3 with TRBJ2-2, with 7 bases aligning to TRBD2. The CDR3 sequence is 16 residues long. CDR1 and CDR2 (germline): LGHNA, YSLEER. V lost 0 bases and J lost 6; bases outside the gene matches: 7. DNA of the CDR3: TGCGCCAGCAGCCAAGATCAGGCAGGGAGGGCCGGGGAGCTGTTTTTT. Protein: CASSQDQAGRAGELFF.

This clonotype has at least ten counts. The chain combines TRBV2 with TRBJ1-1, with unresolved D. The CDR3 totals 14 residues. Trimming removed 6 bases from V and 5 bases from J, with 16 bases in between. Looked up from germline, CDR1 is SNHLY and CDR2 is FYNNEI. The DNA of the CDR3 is TGTGCCAGCAGCTCTGAGGGCCGAGGGACTGAAGCTTTCTTT. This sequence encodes CASSSEGRGTEAFF.

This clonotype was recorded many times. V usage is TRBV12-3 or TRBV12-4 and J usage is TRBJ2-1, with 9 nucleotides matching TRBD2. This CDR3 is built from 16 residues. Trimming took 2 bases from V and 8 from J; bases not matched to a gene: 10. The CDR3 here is CASSLLVLAGVDEQFF. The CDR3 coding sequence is TGTGCCAGCAGTTTATTAGTATTAGCGGGAGTGGATGAGCAGTTCTTC.

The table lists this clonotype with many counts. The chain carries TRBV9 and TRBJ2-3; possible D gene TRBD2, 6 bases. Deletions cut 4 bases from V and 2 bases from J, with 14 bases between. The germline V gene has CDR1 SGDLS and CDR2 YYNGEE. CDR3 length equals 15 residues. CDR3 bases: TGTGCCAGCAGCCCGACTAGTTTTCCCACAGATACGCAGTATTTT. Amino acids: CASSPTSFPTDTQYF.